The 19 T cell receptor beta chains below come from one sample, sequenced in a study of neoadjuvant anti-PD-1 for oral cavity cancer. Method: immunoSEQ multiplex PCR; TCRdb's copy keeps in-frame clones and lacks some. The sample shows roughly 14,000 clones, about 70% of them seen only once. Sample: PBMCs, taken before nivolumab (anti-PD-1) treatment. These receptors all stem from a person aged 40-85 years with oral cavity squamous cell carcinoma.

This clone was observed a few times. This sequence joins TRBV5-3 and TRBJ1-5; D is unclear. TRBV5-3 is marked as an open reading frame, function uncertain. V lost 1 base to trimming and J lost 4 bases, with 12 bases between them. The CDR3 consists of 15 residues. In nucleotides, the CDR3 is TGTGCCAGAAGCTTGAACGGGGTAGGTAATCAGCCCCAGCATTTT. Protein product: CARSLNGVGNQPQHF.

A few counts support this clone. This rearrangement joins TRBV14 to TRBJ2-2; D is ambiguous. The germline V gene encodes CDR1 SGHDN and CDR2 FVKESK. V lost 1 base and J 5 bases, leaving 8 bases between the germline ends. The CDR3 loop spans 14 amino acids. The CDR3 DNA is TGTGCCAGCAGCCAAGCAATCTTGACCGGGGAGCTGTTTTTT. Translating it yields CASSQAILTGELFF.

The chain couples TRBV6-1 to TRBJ2-2; 9 bases are a match to TRBD1. Germline trimming cut 3 bases from V and 6 bases from J; bases unmatched to any gene: 5. CDR1 MNHNS and CDR2 SASEGT come from the germline V gene. The CDR3 is made up of 15 amino acids. CDR3 sequence reads: CASSDGTGRAGELFF. CDR3 nucleotide sequence: TGTGCCAGCAGTGACGGGACAGGGAGGGCCGGGGAGCTGTTTTTT.

The rearrangement uses TRBV19 and TRBJ2-2; 12 bases fit TRBD2. The germline CDR1 and CDR2 sequences are LNHDA and SQIVND (reference sequence). CDR3 size: 16 residues. V was pared by 9 bases and J by 3 bases, with 8 bases of the junction left unmatched. CDR3 nucleotide sequence: TGTGCCAGCTCTAGCGGGAGGGCCCAGGACACCGGGGAGCTGTTTTTT. Translating gives CASSSGRAQDTGELFF. The full variable domain, with the rest looked up from reference TRBV19 and TRBJ2-2, is DGGITQSPKYLFRKEGQNVTLSCEQNLNHDAMYWYRQDPGQGLRLIYYSQIVNDFQKGDIAEGYSVSREKKESFPLTVTSAQKNPTAFYLCASSSGRAQDTGELFFGEGSRLTVL.

This clone was detected a few times. The genes are TRBV7-9 and TRBJ2-2; the match to TRBD2 covers 8 bases. Trimming took 4 bases from V and 1 from J; bases not matched to a gene: 11. The CDR3 consists of 18 residues. CDR1 and CDR2 from the germline V gene are SEHNR and FQNEAQ (reference sequence). The CDR3 nucleotides are TGTGCCAGCAGCTCGAGCATGATCACTAGCGGGAACACCGGGGAGCTGTTTTTT. Amino acids: CASSSSMITSGNTGELFF.

This clone turned up a few times. CDR3 amino acids: CASKRTRTNYGYTF. The CDR3 DNA sequence: TGTGCCAGTAAACGGACACGGACAAACTATGGCTACACCTTC. The rearrangement joins TRBV19 to TRBJ1-2; TRBD1 is a possible D gene (5 bases). The germline gives CDR1 LNHDA, CDR2 SQIVND (reference sequence). The CDR3 covers 14 residues. V lost 7 bases and J lost 2, with 14 bases in between.

The chain links TRBV5-1 to TRBJ1-1; 8 nucleotides line up with TRBD1. This CDR3 has 15 amino acids. J gave up 6 bases and V 0 bases, and 7 bases lay outside the gene matches. Germline lookup yields CDR1 SGHRS and CDR2 YFSETQ. CDR3 nucleotides: TGCGCCAGCAGCTTGGACCAGGGGGCGCGGGCTGAAGCTTTCTTT. The encoded protein is CASSLDQGARAEAFF.

V is TRBV12-5 and J is TRBJ2-1; TRBD2 agrees at 8 bases. The CDR3 runs 15 residues. V lost 1 base and J lost 3; bases outside the gene matches: 2. Germline V gene lookup returns CDR1 LGHNT and CDR2 FRNRAP. This chain's CDR3 is CASGLGLANYNEQFF. CDR3 coding DNA: TGTGCTAGTGGTTTGGGACTAGCGAACTACAATGAGCAGTTCTTC. The full variable domain, in which reference TRBV12-5 and TRBJ2-1 provide the parts outside the CDR3, is DARVTQTPRHKVTEMGQEVTMRCQPILGHNTVFWYRQTMMQGLELLAYFRNRAPLDDSGMPKDRFSAEMPDATLATLKIQPSEPRDSAVYFCASGLGLANYNEQFFGPGTRLTVL.

The chain combines TRBV19 with TRBJ2-4, with TRBD2 matching over 7 bases. CDR3 length equals 15 residues. In germline, CDR1 is LNHDA, CDR2 SQIVND (reference sequence). V shed 5 bases and J 2 bases; nucleotides not matched to a gene: 6. CDR3 DNA: TGTGCCAGTAGTGACGGCGGGAGCACCAAAAACATTCAGTACTTC. Its translation is CASSDGGSTKNIQYF.

The chain uses TRBV4-1 and TRBJ1-2; D gene ambiguous. This CDR3 comprises 15 residues. Deletions cut 0 bases from V and 5 bases from J, with 13 bases between. Germline V gene data show CDR1 as MGHRA and CDR2 as YSYEKL. The CDR3: CASSQESGDDYGYTF. The CDR3 DNA reads as TGCGCCAGCAGCCAAGAGAGCGGGGATGATTATGGCTACACCTTC.

This clone showed up just once. This sequence joins TRBV6-1 and TRBJ2-1; 10 bases map to TRBD2. The CDR3 contains 15 residues. The germline gives CDR1 MNHNS, CDR2 SASEGT. V lost 6 bases and J lost 3; bases outside the gene matches: 5. CDR3 protein: CASRGRTSGYNEQFF. In DNA form, the CDR3 reads TGTGCCAGCAGGGGCCGGACTAGCGGCTACAATGAGCAGTTCTTC.

This clone occurred once. The chain is built from TRBV7-6 and TRBJ2-2, with TRBD2 matching 13 bases. This CDR3 is built from 19 residues. The germline CDR1 and CDR2 sequences are SGHVS and FNYEAQ. After removal of 5 bases from V and 0 bases from J, the junction contained 9 bases not matched to a gene. Here the CDR3 reads CASSLLAGGPSPNTGELFF. The CDR3, as DNA: TGTGCCAGCAGCCTACTAGCGGGAGGGCCATCTCCGAACACCGGGGAGCTGTTTTTT.

V usage is TRBV7-8 and J usage is TRBJ1-1, with D perhaps matching TRBD1 (5 bases). The germline V gene encodes CDR1 SGHVS and CDR2 FQNEAQ. The CDR3 extends over 16 amino acids. Trimming shortened V by 2 bases and J by 1 base, and 14 bases separated the two germline ends. CDR3 nucleotides: TGTGCCAGCAGCTTACGGGGGAGTACGGGGAACACTGAAGCTTTCTTT. The encoded protein is CASSLRGSTGNTEAFF.

The rearrangement links TRBV7-9 to TRBJ1-2; TRBD1 matches at 10 bases. The germline gives CDR1 SEHNR, CDR2 FQNEAQ (reference sequence). V dropped 3 bases and J dropped 8; count of bases not matched to a gene: 9. The CDR3 is made up of 15 amino acids. This CDR3 reads CASSFGGQGGRGYTF. The CDR3 DNA is TGTGCCAGCAGCTTCGGCGGACAGGGGGGAAGGGGCTACACCTTC.

This rearrangement joins TRBV29-1 to TRBJ2-5; tentatively, D is TRBD2 (7 bases). The ends were cut back, 6 bases at V and 11 bases at J, with 28 bases in the middle. Germline V gene sequence: CDR1 SQVTM, CDR2 ANQGSEA. There are 15 residues in the CDR3. This CDR3 is CSVGWRGGAARGQYF. The CDR3 DNA is TGCAGCGTGGGTTGGAGAGGGGGGGCGGCCAGAGGACAGTACTTC.

The gene calls are TRBV9 and TRBJ1-1, with 7 bases aligning to TRBD1. The CDR3 runs 14 residues. V gave up 0 bases and J gave up 11 bases; unmatched junction bases: 10. Germline V gene sequence: CDR1 SGDLS, CDR2 YYNGEE. The CDR3 spells CASSVVTLQGDAFF. CDR3 nucleotides: TGTGCCAGCAGCGTAGTGACACTTCAGGGGGATGCTTTCTTT.

The chain is built from TRBV5-6 and TRBJ2-5; D assignment may be TRBD1 or TRBD2 (5 bases each). The germline gives CDR1 SGHDT, CDR2 YYEEEE. V dropped 4 bases and J dropped 1 base, with 8 bases sitting between them. This CDR3 is 13 amino acids long. The chain's CDR3 is CASSGTVQETQYF. CDR3 nucleotide sequence: TGTGCCAGCAGCGGGACGGTCCAAGAGACCCAGTACTTC.

This clone was counted a few times. J is TRBJ2-7 and V is TRBV4-1, with TRBD1 matching over 8 bases. Germline V lookup: CDR1 MGHRA, CDR2 YSYEKL. CDR3 size: 17 residues. V lost 3 bases and J lost 0; bases outside the gene matches: 10. CDR3: CASSHALGQARSYEQYF. CDR3 nucleotides: TGCGCCAGCAGCCATGCCCTGGGACAGGCGCGCTCCTACGAGCAGTACTTC.

This clone was picked up one time. The chain is built from TRBV11-3 and TRBJ1-1; the D gene is possibly TRBD1 (5 bases). The CDR3 consists of 14 residues. V was trimmed by 5 bases and J by 5 bases, leaving 15 bases between them. The germline CDR1 and CDR2 sequences are SGHNT and YENEEA. The CDR3 is CASSPDGTVTEAFF. The CDR3 nucleotides read TGTGCCAGCAGCCCGGATGGGACGGTAACTGAAGCTTTCTTT.